This entry lists 20 T cell receptor beta chains sequenced from one sample in a study of CD8 T cell repertoires and HIV-1 epitope variants. The repertoire was sequenced with immunoSEQ multiplex PCR; TCRdb's copy has only in-frame clones and lacks some. The sample yields some 87,000 clones, roughly four fifths seen once. The source material was uncultured baseline CD8+ T cells from peripheral blood mononuclear cells (PBMCs). These receptors were collected from a male donor with HIV.

The gene calls are TRBV7-3 and TRBJ1-1; no definite D call. CDR1 is SGHTA, CDR2 FQGTGA, per germline. The V end was cut by 5 bases, the J end by 0 bases, with 19 bases between. The CDR3 length is 17 residues. The CDR3 nucleotides read TGTGCCAGCAGCCAGCAGCTTGGACCGAAAATGAACACTGAAGCTTTCTTT. Its protein product is CASSQQLGPKMNTEAFF.

This chain joins TRBV5-4 and TRBJ2-7, with 14 bases fitting TRBD2. The V and J ends lost 2 bases and 6 bases, in that order; junction bases with no gene match: 1. CDR3 length: 14 amino acids. The germline CDR1 and CDR2 sequences are SGHNT and YYREEE (reference sequence). CDR3 nucleotides: TGTGCCAGCAGCTTCGGGACTAGCGGGGGCGAGCAGTACTTC. Its translation: CASSFGTSGGEQYF. Supplemented by reference TRBV5-4 and TRBJ2-7, the full variable domain reads ETGVTQSPTHLIKTRGQQVTLRCSSQSGHNTVSWYQQALGQGPQFIFQYYREEENGRGNFPPRFSGLQFPNYSSELNVNALELDDSALYLCASSFGTSGGEQYFGPGTRLTVT.

This chain joins TRBV6-6 and TRBJ2-7; D call uncertain. Germline V lookup: CDR1 MNHNY, CDR2 SVGAGI (reference sequence). The CDR3 contains 13 residues. Trimming left V 0 bases short and J 6 bases short, with 9 bases between. Written as DNA, the CDR3 is TGTGCCAGCAGTTACTCCCTTTACGGCGAGCAGTACTTC. This gives the protein CASSYSLYGEQYF.

This clone was counted between two and nine times. The gene calls are TRBV11-2 and TRBJ2-1; TRBD2 matches at 12 bases. V dropped 2 bases and J dropped 12; count of bases not matched to a gene: 11. This CDR3 contains 16 residues. Germline values: CDR1 SGHAT, CDR2 FQNNGV. CDR3 nucleotide sequence: TGTGCCAGCAGCTTACTAGCTAGCGGGGGGGCCCGGTGGCAGTTCTTC. This codes for CASSLLASGGARWQFF.

This clone appeared a few times. The chain couples TRBV11-1 to TRBJ1-2; 8 bases line up with TRBD1. CDR1 SGHAT and CDR2 FQDESV come from the germline V gene (reference sequence). This CDR3 has 16 amino acids. J lost 4 bases, V lost 1 base, and 8 bases had no gene match. The CDR3 region has the DNA TGTGCCAGCAGCTTAGGAGGGACAGGAACCTTCTATGGCTACACCTTC. It yields the protein CASSLGGTGTFYGYTF.

The chain links TRBV5-1 to TRBJ1-4, with D unclear. The germline V and J ends were trimmed by 2 bases and 2 bases, with 10 bases remaining between them. Per the germline V gene, CDR1 is SGHRS and CDR2 is YFSETQ. This CDR3 comprises 15 residues. CDR3 in DNA: TGCGCCAGCAGCTTAAATACCGCTACTAATGAAAAACTGTTTTTT. Residues: CASSLNTATNEKLFF.

This chain connects TRBV27 to TRBJ2-7; tentative D call: TRBD2 (5 bases). Germline CDR1 is MNHEY and CDR2 is SMNVEV (reference sequence). Trimming cost V 4 bases and J 2 bases, with 9 bases left between them. The CDR3 length is 13 residues. CDR3 sequence (DNA): TGTGCCAGCAGTTACTTCGGGGCCTACGAGCAGTACTTC. Translating it yields CASSYFGAYEQYF.

This clone was counted once. The gene calls are TRBV10-3 and TRBJ1-1; 9 bases are a match to TRBD1. V lost 6 bases to trimming and J lost 1 base; unmatched junction nucleotides: 3. In germline, CDR1 is ENHRY, CDR2 SYGVKD. CDR3 length: 14 amino acids. The CDR3 nucleotides are TGTGCCATCAGCTTGGACAGGGGGAACACTGAAGCTTTCTTT. As protein: CAISLDRGNTEAFF.

V gene TRBV5-1 combines with J gene TRBJ2-7; TRBD1 aligns across 11 bases. Trimming removed 4 bases from V and 3 bases from J; junction bases left unmatched: 6. This CDR3 is built from 15 residues. Germline CDR1 is SGHRS and CDR2 is YFSETQ. CDR3 protein: CASSPGQGVNYEQYF. The CDR3 coding sequence is TGCGCCAGCAGCCCGGGACAGGGGGTGAACTACGAGCAGTACTTC.

The rearrangement joins TRBV7-9 to TRBJ1-5, with D possibly being TRBD1 (5 bases). Germline V gene lookup returns CDR1 SEHNR and CDR2 FQNEAQ (reference sequence). This CDR3 has 17 amino acids. V was shortened by 1 base and J by 0 bases, with 13 bases between the two germline ends. The CDR3 DNA reads as TGTGCCAGCAGCTTAGGGACTAGGGGAGGTAGCAATCAGCCCCAGCATTTT. Translation: CASSLGTRGGSNQPQHF.

The CDR3 nucleotides are TGTGCCAGCAGCTTCGGGAGAAGGACCGGGGAGCTGTTTTTT. Translation: CASSFGRRTGELFF. The chain carries TRBV5-4 and TRBJ2-2, with a possible D match to TRBD2 (6 bases). V was trimmed by 2 bases and J by 5 bases, leaving 10 bases between them. The germline CDR1 and CDR2 sequences are SGHNT and YYREEE (reference sequence). CDR3 length equals 14 residues.

The rearrangement uses TRBV5-1 and TRBJ2-7; D possibly corresponds to TRBD1 (5 bases). The CDR3 has 17 residues. V dropped 0 bases and J dropped 4 bases, with 20 bases sitting between them. Germline values: CDR1 SGHRS, CDR2 YFSETQ. CDR3 bases: TGCGCCAGCAGCTTGGGTCCGTCCGGACACGGAAAATACGAGCAGTACTTC. This encodes CASSLGPSGHGKYEQYF.

J is TRBJ2-5 and V is TRBV12-5; D possibly corresponds to TRBD2 (5 bases). V was cut by 5 bases and J by 3 bases, with 7 bases left in between. From germline, CDR1 is LGHNT and CDR2 FRNRAP. CDR3 length equals 12 residues. The CDR3 loop is CASGGREETQYF. Here the CDR3 DNA reads TGTGCTAGTGGTGGGCGGGAAGAGACCCAGTACTTC.

The chain couples TRBV25-1 to TRBJ1-2, with 7 nucleotides matching TRBD1. Germline lookup yields CDR1 MGHDK and CDR2 SYGVNS. CDR3 length: 13 amino acids. With V trimmed by 2 bases and J by 7 bases, 4 bases remained unmatched. DNA for the CDR3: TGTGCCAGCAGTGAAATCTACAGGGGTGGCTACACCTTC. The encoded protein is CASSEIYRGGYTF.

The CDR3 bases are TGTGCCAGCAGCTTAGGGGGTAGCTTGAATGAGCAGTTCTTC. Its protein is CASSLGGSLNEQFF. J is TRBJ2-1 and V is TRBV7-9, with D hard to call. The CDR3 is 14 residues long. Trimming removed 1 base from V and 7 bases from J, with 11 bases in between. Germline V lookup: CDR1 SEHNR, CDR2 FQNEAQ (reference sequence).

This clone was counted many times. The chain has TRBV27 and TRBJ1-6; 8 nucleotides match TRBD1. Germline CDR1 and CDR2: MNHEY and SMNVEV (reference sequence). The ends lost 6 bases at V and 5 bases at J; junction bases unmatched: 9. The CDR3 consists of 16 residues. In nucleotides, the CDR3 is TGTGCCAGCAGCAGGACTAGCAGGGGGCATAATTCACCCCTCCACTTT. Translated, it gives CASSRTSRGHNSPLHF.

This clone was counted only a few times. This chain uses TRBV30 with TRBJ1-1; D remains ambiguous. Trimming left V 0 bases short and J 1 base short, with 6 bases between. Germline V CDR1 and CDR2: GTSNPN, SVGIG (reference sequence). The CDR3 covers 13 residues. The CDR3 protein is CAWSVGPNTEAFF. The CDR3 DNA follows: TGTGCCTGGAGTGTAGGACCGAACACTGAAGCTTTCTTT. The full variable domain, its missing parts supplied by reference TRBV30 and TRBJ1-1, is SQTIHQWPATLVQPVGSPLSLECTVEGTSNPNLYWYRQAAGRGLQLLFYSVGIGQISSEVPQNLSASRPQDRQFILSSKKLLLSDSGFYLCAWSVGPNTEAFFGQGTRLTVV.

V gene TRBV7-9 combines with J gene TRBJ2-1; 10 bases map to TRBD2. Germline V gene data show CDR1 as SEHNR and CDR2 as FQNEAQ (reference sequence). The CDR3 is 15 amino acids. V lost 2 bases, J lost 7 bases, and 5 bases stayed unmatched. The CDR3 sequence: CASSLQLAGRNEQFF. The DNA of the CDR3 is TGTGCCAGCAGCTTACAACTAGCGGGGAGGAATGAGCAGTTCTTC.

The chain couples TRBV6-6 to TRBJ1-4; TRBD1 matches 8 bases. The CDR3 spans 15 residues. The junction had 10 bases not matched to a gene; V was cut back by 5 bases and J by 8 bases. Germline V gene lookup returns CDR1 MNHNY and CDR2 SVGAGI (reference sequence). CDR3 residues: CASSAPQGAGEKLFF. The CDR3 coding sequence is TGTGCCAGCAGTGCCCCCCAGGGGGCTGGGGAAAAACTGTTTTTT.

The chain joins TRBV30 to TRBJ2-4; D might be TRBD2 (7 bases). Trimming stripped 6 bases from V and 6 bases from J, with 12 bases between. There are 12 residues in the CDR3. Germline CDR1 and CDR2: GTSNPN and SVGIG (reference sequence). Written as DNA, the CDR3 is TGTGCCTGTCGGGGGGCACTAAACATTCAGTACTTC. As protein: CACRGALNIQYF.